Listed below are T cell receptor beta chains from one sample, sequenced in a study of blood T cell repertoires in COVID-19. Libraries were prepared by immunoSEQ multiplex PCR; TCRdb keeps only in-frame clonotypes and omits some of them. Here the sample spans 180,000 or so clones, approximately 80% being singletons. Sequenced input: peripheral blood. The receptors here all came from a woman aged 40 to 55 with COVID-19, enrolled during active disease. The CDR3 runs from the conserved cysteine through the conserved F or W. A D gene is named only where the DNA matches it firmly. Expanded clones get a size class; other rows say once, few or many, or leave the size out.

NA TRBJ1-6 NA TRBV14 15 TGTGCCAGCAGCCAACGAGGACCGGGAAATTCACCCCTCCACTTT CASSQRGPGNSPLHF
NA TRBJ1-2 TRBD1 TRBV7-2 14 TGTGCCAGCAGACCCGTCGACAGGGACTATGGCTACACCTTC CASRPVDRDYGYTF
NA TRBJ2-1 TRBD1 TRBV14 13 TGTGCCAGCAGCCAGCTCCCGGGACAGGAGCAGTTCTTC CASSQLPGQEQFF
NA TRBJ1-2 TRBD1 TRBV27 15 TGTGCCAGCAGTTTAGAGGGAACAGGGGGCTGGGGCTACACCTTC CASSLEGTGGWGYTF
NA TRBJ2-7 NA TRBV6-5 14 TGTGCCAGTAACCCGGGACACAACTCCTACGAGCAGTACTTC CASNPGHNSYEQYF
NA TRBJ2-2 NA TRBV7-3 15 TGTGCCAGCAGCTTCTTCGACACGCCCACCGGGGAGCTGTTTTTT CASSFFDTPTGELFF
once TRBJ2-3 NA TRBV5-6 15 TGTGCCAGCAGCTTGGAGGGGATTAGCACAGATACGCAGTATTTT CASSLEGISTDTQYF
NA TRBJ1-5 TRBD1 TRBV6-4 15 TGTGCCAGCAGTGTTACAGGGGAAGCGGATCAGCCCCAGCATTTT CASSVTGEADQPQHF
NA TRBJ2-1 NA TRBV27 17 TGTGCCAGCAGTTTCCTACTGCGGAATCCCACTTACAATGAGCAGTTCTTC CASSFLLRNPTYNEQFF
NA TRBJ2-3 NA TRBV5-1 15 TGCGCCAGCAGCCACAAGGCCGGGGTGTCAGATACGCAGTATTTT CASSHKAGVSDTQYF
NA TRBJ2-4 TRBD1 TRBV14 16 TGTGCCAGCAGCCAGGGCGGGACAGGGAATGGAAACATTCAGTACTTC CASSQGGTGNGNIQYF
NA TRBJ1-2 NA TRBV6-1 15 TGTGCCAGCAGTGAAAGAGTGTTGAAACCCTATGGCTACACCTTC CASSERVLKPYGYTF
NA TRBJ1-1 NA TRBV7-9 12 TGTGCCAGCAGCTCCCAGAATACTGAAGCTTTCTTT CASSSQNTEAFF
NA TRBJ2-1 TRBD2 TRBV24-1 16 TGTGCCACCAGTGATGCTAGCGGGAGTTCCTACAATGAGCAGTTCTTC CATSDASGSSYNEQFF
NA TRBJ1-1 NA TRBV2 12 TGTGCCAGCAGCGAGGGCCCGCGGGAGGCTTTCTTT CASSEGPREAFF
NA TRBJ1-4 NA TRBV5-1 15 TGCGCCAGCAGCCCCGGAGGCCCAGTGGTTGAAAAACTGTTTTTT CASSPGGPVVEKLFF
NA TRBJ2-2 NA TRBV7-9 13 TGTGCCAGCAGCCCTGACAGTAATCAGGAGCTGTTTTTT CASSPDSNQELFF
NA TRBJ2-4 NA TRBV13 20 TGTGCCAGCAGCTTACAGACAGGACAAGCGTTTTTGTCAGCCAAAAACATTCAGTACTTC CASSLQTGQAFLSAKNIQYF
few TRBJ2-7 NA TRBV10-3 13 TGTGCCATCAGACCGGGAAACACCTACGAGCAGTACTTC CAIRPGNTYEQYF
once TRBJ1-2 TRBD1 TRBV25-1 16 TGTGCCAGCAGACATCCGGGACAGGGGGACGGCTATGGCTACACCTTC CASRHPGQGDGYGYTF
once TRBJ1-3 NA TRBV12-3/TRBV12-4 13 TGTGCCAGCAGTTTTGAGGGTGGGAACACCATATATTTT CASSFEGGNTIYF
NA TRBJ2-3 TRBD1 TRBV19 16 TGTGCCACAACACTCGATGGGACAGGGAGCACAGATACGCAGTATTTT CATTLDGTGSTDTQYF
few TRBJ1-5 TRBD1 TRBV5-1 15 TGCGCCAGCAGCTTGGGACAGGGGGTCAATCAGCCCCAGCATTTT CASSLGQGVNQPQHF
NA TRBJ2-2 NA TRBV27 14 TGTGCCAGCAGTTTACTCCTTACAGGCGGGGAGCTGTTTTTT CASSLLLTGGELFF
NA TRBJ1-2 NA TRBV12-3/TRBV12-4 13 TGTGCCAGCAGTCCCTTAACAGGGTCCGGCTACACCTTC CASSPLTGSGYTF
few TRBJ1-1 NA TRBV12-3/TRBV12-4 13 TGTGCCAGCAGAAGCAGGGAAAACACTGAAGCTTTCTTT CASRSRENTEAFF
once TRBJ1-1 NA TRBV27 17 TGTGCCAGCAGTTTACAGTCAGGGTCAAGGGTGAACACTGAAGCTTTCTTT CASSLQSGSRVNTEAFF
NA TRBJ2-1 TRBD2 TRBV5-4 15 TGTGCCAGCAGCTTGCTAGCGGGGGGGGGCAATGAGCAGTTCTTC CASSLLAGGGNEQFF